Given below is one T cell receptor (beta chain) in context. Its specific antigen is unknown. The input lacks base qualities; no much larger clone sits a single base away. CDR1 and CDR2 were assigned from the germline V gene as SGHAT and FQNNGV. The CDR3 numbers 17 residues from cysteine through phenylalanine. The kept DNA is CDR3 alone, 51 bases in frame from the first base. Germline trimming amounts to 2 bases on V and 5 bases on J, with 13 as the count of junction bases outside the gene matches. The data stem from a study of OX40 agonist ivuxolimab in advanced cancers. Notes on the research overall: Ivuxolimab was an agonistic, fully human IgG2 monoclonal antibody directed against OX40 (CD134), a costimulatory receptor. Partial responses occurred in three dose-escalation patients, of whom one had hepatocellular carcinoma and two had cutaneous melanoma. Of the 50 or so patients in dose escalation, some 19 had hepatocellular carcinoma, some 15 had melanoma, 9 had renal cell carcinoma and 9 had head and neck cancer. The paper reports the monotherapy dose-escalation portion (N = 52 patients) of the phase I ivuxolimab trial. Peripheral TCRbeta sequencing was intended to test whether TCR sequence diversity was altered and clonal T-cell expansion was caused by ivuxolimab. Prior anti-PD-1, anti-PD-L1 or anti-CTLA-4 therapy was permitted, and checkpoint inhibitors had been received by roughly 40% of dose-escalation patients. A male proportion of 82.7% and a mean age of approximately 58 years, ranging from about 20 to 79, were recorded for the dose-escalation cohort. Intravenous ivuxolimab was administered to patients every 2 weeks at six dose levels: 0.01, 0.1, 0.3, 1.5, 3 and 10 mg/kg. Results and caveats for the whole study, not just this receptor: Partial responders in the 0.1-3.0 mg/kg groups had among the lowest normalized peripheral clonal expansion, especially among CD8+ T cells. The antigen specificity of the clonally expanded peripheral T cells was not determined. At doses of 0.1 to 3.0 mg/kg, clonal expansion of both CD4+ and CD8+ T cells in blood was seen between baseline and week 6. On average, CD8+ T cells showed more expanded clones than CD4+ T cells after ivuxolimab. Low levels of normalized T-cell clonal expansion were also seen in some patients who did not respond.

Genomic DNA was isolated from the sorted cells so that the TCRbeta CDR3 region could be sequenced. TCRbeta CDR3 regions were sequenced using the immunoSEQ Assay. The clones in this table, taken by TCRdb from immuneACCESS, are in-frame only. Not every clone is retained; where verified, under half of the shortfall comes from an unresolved V gene, and the cause of the rest is unknown. The sample yields some 41,000 clones; 85% to 90% were counted once. About 6.3% of the sample lies in the top ten. The trial excluded patients who had a history of autoimmune disease or were on systemic immunosuppression. In every dose cohort, peripheral blood was drawn for TCR sequencing at baseline, cycle 4 day 1, and cycle 7 day 1. The samples were taken from a phase I, first-in-human, multicenter, open-label dose-escalation trial of ivuxolimab. Adults with locally advanced or metastatic melanoma, renal cell carcinoma, hepatocellular carcinoma or head and neck squamous cell carcinoma were enrolled in the trial. CD4+ and CD8+ T cells were sorted separately from peripheral blood before TCR sequencing.

Specimen: CD4+ or CD8+ T cells sorted from blood, collected in a trial of the OX40 agonist ivuxolimab. The origin of this receptor is an adult with an advanced solid tumor such as melanoma, head and neck, liver or kidney cancer. The chain couples TRBV11-2 to TRBJ2-7; 9 central nucleotides agree with TRBD1. This receptor carries the CDR3 CASSLLGHPRTGDEQYF. The sequenced DNA: TGTGCCAGCAGCTTATTGGGGCACCCACGGACAGGGGACGAGCAGTACTTC. The full variable domain, completed from the reference TRBV11-2 and TRBJ2-7 proteins outside the CDR3, reads EAGVAQSPRYKIIEKRQSVAFWCNPISGHATLYWYQQILGQGPKLLIQFQNNGVVDDSQLPKDRFSAERLKGVDSTLKIQPAKLEDSAVYLCASSLLGHPRTGDEQYFGPGTRLTVT.